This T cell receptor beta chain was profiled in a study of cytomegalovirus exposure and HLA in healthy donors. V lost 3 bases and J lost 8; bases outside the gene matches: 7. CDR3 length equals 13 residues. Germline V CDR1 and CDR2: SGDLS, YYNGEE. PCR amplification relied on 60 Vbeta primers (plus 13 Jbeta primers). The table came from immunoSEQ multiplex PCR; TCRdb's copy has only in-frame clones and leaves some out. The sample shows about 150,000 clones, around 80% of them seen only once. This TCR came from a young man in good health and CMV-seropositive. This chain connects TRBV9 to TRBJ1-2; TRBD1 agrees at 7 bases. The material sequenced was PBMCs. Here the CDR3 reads CASSATGVEGYTF. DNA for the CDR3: TGTGCCAGCAGCGCTACAGGGGTAGAGGGCTACACCTTC.